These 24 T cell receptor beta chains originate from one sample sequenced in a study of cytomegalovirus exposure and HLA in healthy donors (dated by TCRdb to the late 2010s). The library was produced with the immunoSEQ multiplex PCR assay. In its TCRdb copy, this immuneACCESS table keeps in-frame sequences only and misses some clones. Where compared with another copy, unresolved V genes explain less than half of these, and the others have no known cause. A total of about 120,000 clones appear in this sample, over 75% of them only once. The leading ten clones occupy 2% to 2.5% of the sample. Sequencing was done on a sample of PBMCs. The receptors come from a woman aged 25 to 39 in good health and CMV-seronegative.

The CDR3 sequence is CASSFAGGIGNSPLHF. As DNA, the CDR3 is TGTGCCAGCAGCTTTGCGGGGGGCATAGGGAATTCACCCCTCCACTTT. This sequence joins TRBV5-6 and TRBJ1-6, with D perhaps matching TRBD1 (6 bases). CDR1 is SGHDT, CDR2 YYEEEE, per germline. This CDR3 has 16 amino acids. Deletions cut 2 bases from V and 7 bases from J, with 16 bases between.

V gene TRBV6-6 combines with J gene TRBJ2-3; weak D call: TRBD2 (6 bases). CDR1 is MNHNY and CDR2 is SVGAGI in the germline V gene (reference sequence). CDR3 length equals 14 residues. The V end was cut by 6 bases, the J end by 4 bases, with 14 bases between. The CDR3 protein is CASSQISGADTQYF. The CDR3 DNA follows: TGTGCCAGCAGCCAGATTAGCGGAGCAGATACGCAGTATTTT.

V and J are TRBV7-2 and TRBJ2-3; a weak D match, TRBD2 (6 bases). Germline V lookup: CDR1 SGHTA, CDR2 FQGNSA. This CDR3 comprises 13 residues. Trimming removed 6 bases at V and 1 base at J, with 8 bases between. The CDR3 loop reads CASRTGGTDTQYF. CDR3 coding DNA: TGTGCCAGCAGAACGGGGGGCACAGATACGCAGTATTTT.

This CDR3 is CASSYGRDIDGYTF. Written as DNA, the CDR3 is TGTGCCAGCAGTTACGGGAGAGACATCGATGGCTACACCTTC. This sequence joins TRBV6-5 and TRBJ1-2; D unclear. V lost 2 bases to trimming and J lost 6 bases, with 13 bases between them. Germline V CDR1 and CDR2: MNHEY, SVGAGI. This CDR3 is built from 14 residues.

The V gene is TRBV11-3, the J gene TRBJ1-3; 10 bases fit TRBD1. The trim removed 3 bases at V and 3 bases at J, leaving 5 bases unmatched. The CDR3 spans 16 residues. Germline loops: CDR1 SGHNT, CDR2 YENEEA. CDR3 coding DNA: TGTGCCAGCAGCTTCGTTCGGACAGGGGGTGGAAACACCATATATTTT. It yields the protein CASSFVRTGGGNTIYF.

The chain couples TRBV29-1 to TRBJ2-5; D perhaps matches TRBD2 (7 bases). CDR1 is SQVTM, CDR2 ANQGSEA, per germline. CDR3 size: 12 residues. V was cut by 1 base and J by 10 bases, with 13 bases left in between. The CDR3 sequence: CSVEVGGVGQYF. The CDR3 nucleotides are TGCAGCGTTGAAGTAGGGGGGGTGGGCCAGTACTTC.

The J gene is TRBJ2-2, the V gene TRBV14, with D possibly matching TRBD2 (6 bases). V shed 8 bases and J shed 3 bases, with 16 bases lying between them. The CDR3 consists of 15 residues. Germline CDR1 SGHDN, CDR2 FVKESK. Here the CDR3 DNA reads TGTGCCAGCGGGGACTGGGGGTCGGACACCGGGGAGCTGTTTTTT. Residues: CASGDWGSDTGELFF.

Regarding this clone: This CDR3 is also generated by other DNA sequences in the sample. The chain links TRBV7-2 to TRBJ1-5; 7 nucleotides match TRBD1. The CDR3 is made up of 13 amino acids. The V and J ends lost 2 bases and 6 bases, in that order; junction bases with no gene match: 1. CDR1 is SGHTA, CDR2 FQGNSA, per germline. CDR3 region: CASSLQGGQPQHF. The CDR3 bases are TGTGCCAGCAGCTTACAGGGGGGTCAGCCCCAGCATTTT.

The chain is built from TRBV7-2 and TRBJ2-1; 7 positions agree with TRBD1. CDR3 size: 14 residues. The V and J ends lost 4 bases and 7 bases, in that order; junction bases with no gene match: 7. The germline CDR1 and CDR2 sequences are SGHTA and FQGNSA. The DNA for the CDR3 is TGTGCCAGCAGCTATCACAGGGGTTGGAATGAGCAGTTCTTC. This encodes CASSYHRGWNEQFF.

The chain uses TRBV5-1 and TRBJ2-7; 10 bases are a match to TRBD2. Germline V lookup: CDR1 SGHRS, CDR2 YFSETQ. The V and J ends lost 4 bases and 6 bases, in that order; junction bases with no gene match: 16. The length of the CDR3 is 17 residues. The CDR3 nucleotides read TGCGCCAGCAGCCCGGGCGTCAGCGGGGGGGCCAATACCGAGCAGTACTTC. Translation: CASSPGVSGGANTEQYF.

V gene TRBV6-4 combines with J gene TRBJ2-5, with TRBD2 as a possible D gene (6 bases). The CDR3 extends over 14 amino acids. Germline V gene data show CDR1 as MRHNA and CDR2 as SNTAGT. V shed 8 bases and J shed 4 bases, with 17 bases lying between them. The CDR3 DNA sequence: TGTGCCAGCTCGTCGACGGGAGTACCAGAGACCCAGTACTTC. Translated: CASSSTGVPETQYF.

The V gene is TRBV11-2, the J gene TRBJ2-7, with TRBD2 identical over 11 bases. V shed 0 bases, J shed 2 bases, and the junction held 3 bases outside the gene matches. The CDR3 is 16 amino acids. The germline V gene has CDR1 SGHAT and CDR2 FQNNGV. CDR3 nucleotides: TGTGCCAGCAGCTTAGAGAGTAGCGGGGGGGCCTACGAGCAGTACTTC. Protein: CASSLESSGGAYEQYF.

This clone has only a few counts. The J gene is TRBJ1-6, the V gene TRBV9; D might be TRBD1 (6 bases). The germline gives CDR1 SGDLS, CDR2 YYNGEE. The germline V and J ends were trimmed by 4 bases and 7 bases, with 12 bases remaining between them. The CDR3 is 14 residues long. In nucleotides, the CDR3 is TGTGCCAGCAGCCTCGGGACACCCAATTCACCCCTCCACTTT. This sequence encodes CASSLGTPNSPLHF.

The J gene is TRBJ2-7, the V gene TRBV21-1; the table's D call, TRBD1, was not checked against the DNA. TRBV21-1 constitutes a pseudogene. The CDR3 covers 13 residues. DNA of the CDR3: TGTGCCGCCAAGAGGGGGAGCTCCTACGAGCAGTACTTC. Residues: CAAKRGSSYEQYF.

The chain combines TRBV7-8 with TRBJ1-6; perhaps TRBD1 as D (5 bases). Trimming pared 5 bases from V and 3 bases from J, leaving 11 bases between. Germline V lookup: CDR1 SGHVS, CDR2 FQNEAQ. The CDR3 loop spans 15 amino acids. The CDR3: CASSQTANYNSPLHF. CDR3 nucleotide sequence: TGTGCCAGCAGCCAGACAGCGAACTATAATTCACCCCTCCACTTT. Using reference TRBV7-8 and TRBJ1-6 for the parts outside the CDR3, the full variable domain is GAGVSQSPRYKVAKRGQDVALRCDPISGHVSLFWYQQALGQGPEFLTYFQNEAQLDKSGLPSDRFFAERPEGSVSTLKIQRTQQEDSAVYLCASSQTANYNSPLHFGNGTRLTVT.

The CDR3 is CASTRYRDRGMNTEAFF. Written as DNA, the CDR3 is TGTGCCAGCACTCGTTACCGGGACAGGGGGATGAACACTGAAGCTTTCTTT. The chain couples TRBV28 to TRBJ1-1, with 11 bases that match TRBD1. Germline trimming cut 7 bases from V and 0 bases from J; bases unmatched to any gene: 10. Germline CDR1 reads MDHEN; CDR2 reads SYDVKM. The CDR3 is 17 residues long.

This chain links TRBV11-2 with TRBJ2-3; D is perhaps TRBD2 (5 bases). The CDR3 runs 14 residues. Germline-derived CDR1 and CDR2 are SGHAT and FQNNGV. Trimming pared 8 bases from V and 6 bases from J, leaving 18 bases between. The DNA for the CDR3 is TGTGCCAGCGCACCCCCTAGCAAAACGGATACGCAGTATTTT. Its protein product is CASAPPSKTDTQYF. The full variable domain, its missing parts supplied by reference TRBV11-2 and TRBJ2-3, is EAGVAQSPRYKIIEKRQSVAFWCNPISGHATLYWYQQILGQGPKLLIQFQNNGVVDDSQLPKDRFSAERLKGVDSTLKIQPAKLEDSAVYLCASAPPSKTDTQYFGPGTRLTVL.

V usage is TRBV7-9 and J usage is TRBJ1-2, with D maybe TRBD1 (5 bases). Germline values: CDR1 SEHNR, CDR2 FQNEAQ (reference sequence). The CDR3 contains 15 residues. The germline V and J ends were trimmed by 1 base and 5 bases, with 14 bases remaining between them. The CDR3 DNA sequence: TGTGCCAGCAGCTTAGTGACAGCCTCGGAGTATGGCTACACCTTC. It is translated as CASSLVTASEYGYTF.

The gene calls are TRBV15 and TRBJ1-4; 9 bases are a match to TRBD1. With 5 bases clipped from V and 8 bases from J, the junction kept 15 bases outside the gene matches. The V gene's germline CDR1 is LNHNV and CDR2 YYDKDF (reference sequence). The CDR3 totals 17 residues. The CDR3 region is CATSGTGGGFRGEKLFF. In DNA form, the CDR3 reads TGTGCCACCAGCGGTACAGGGGGCGGATTCCGAGGAGAAAAACTGTTTTTT.

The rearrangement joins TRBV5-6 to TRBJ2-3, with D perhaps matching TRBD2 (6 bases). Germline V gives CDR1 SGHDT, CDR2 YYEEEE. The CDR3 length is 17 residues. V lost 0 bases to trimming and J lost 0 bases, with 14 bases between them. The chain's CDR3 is CASSLGLRRGSTDTQYF. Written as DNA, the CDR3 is TGTGCCAGCAGCTTGGGCCTTCGGCGGGGTAGCACAGATACGCAGTATTTT. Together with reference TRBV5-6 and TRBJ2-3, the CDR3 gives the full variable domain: DAGVTQSPTHLIKTRGQQVTLRCSPKSGHDTVSWYQQALGQGPQFIFQYYEEEERQRGNFPDRFSGHQFPNYSSELNVNALLLGDSALYLCASSLGLRRGSTDTQYFGPGTRLTVL.

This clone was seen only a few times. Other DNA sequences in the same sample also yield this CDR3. CDR3 coding DNA: TGTGCCAGCAGCTTAGACAGAAACTATGGCTACACCTTC. Its protein is CASSLDRNYGYTF. This sequence joins TRBV11-2 and TRBJ1-2; D is unresolved. Germline V gives CDR1 SGHAT, CDR2 FQNNGV. The CDR3 covers 13 residues. V lost 0 bases, J lost 2 bases, and 4 bases lay in between.

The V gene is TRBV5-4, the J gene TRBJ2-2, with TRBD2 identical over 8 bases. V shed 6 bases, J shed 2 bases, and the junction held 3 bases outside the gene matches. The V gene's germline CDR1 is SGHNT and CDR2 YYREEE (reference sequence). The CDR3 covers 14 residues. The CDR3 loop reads CASTGLANTGELFF. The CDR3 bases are TGTGCCAGCACCGGACTAGCTAACACCGGGGAGCTGTTTTTT.

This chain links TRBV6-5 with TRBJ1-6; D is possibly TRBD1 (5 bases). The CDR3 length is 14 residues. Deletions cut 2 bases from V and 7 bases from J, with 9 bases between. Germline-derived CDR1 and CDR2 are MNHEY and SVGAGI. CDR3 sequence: CASSYGGGNSPLHF. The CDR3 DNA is TGTGCCAGCAGTTACGGGGGAGGCAATTCACCCCTCCACTTT.

The DNA for the CDR3 is TGTGCCAGCAGTTTAGGCCCGCCGGGACAGGGGCACGAGCAGTACTTC. It specifies CASSLGPPGQGHEQYF. V usage is TRBV6-5 and J usage is TRBJ2-7; 10 bases fit TRBD1. The CDR3 runs to 16 residues. V lost 4 bases to trimming and J lost 5 bases; unmatched junction nucleotides: 11. The germline V gene has CDR1 MNHEY and CDR2 SVGAGI.